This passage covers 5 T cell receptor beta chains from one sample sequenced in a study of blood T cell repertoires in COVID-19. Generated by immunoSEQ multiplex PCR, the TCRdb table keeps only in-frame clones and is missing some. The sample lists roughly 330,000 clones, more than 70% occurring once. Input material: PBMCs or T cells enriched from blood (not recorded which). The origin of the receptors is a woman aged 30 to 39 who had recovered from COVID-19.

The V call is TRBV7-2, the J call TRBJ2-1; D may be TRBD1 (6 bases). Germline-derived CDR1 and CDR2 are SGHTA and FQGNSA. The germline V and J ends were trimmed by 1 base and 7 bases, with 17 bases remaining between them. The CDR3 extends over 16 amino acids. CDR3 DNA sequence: TGTGCCAGCAGCTTAGTCTTTTGGGGGCCTCGTAATGAGCAGTTCTTC. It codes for CASSLVFWGPRNEQFF. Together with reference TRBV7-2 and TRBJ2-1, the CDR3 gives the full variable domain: GAGVSQSPSNKVTEKGKDVELRCDPISGHTALYWYRQSLGQGLEFLIYFQGNSAPDKSGLPSDRFSAERTGGSVSTLTIQRTQQEDSAVYLCASSLVFWGPRNEQFFGPGTRLTVL.

CDR3 residues: CASSHGLAGVGTDTQYF. The CDR3 DNA follows: TGCGCCAGCAGCCACGGACTAGCGGGGGTGGGCACAGATACGCAGTATTTT. This chain links TRBV4-1 with TRBJ2-3; 13 nucleotides agree with TRBD2. The CDR3 loop spans 17 amino acids. Germline V gives CDR1 MGHRA, CDR2 YSYEKL. The trim removed 3 bases at V and 1 base at J, leaving 4 bases unmatched.

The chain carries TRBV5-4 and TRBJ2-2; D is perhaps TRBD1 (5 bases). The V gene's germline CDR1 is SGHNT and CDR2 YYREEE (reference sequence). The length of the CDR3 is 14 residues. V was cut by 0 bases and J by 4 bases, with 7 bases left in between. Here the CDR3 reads CASSLAQGTGELFF. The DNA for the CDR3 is TGTGCCAGCAGCTTGGCCCAGGGCACCGGGGAGCTGTTTTTT.

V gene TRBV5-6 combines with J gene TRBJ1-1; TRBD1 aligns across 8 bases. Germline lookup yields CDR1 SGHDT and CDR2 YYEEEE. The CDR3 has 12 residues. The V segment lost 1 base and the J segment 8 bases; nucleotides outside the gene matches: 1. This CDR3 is CASSLSGGEAFF. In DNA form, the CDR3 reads TGTGCCAGCAGCTTGTCAGGGGGCGAAGCTTTCTTT.

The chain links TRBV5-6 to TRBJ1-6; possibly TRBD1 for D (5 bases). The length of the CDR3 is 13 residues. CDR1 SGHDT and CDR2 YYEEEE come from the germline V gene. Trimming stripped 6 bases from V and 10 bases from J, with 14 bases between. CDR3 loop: CASNNWGGSPLHF. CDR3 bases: TGTGCCAGCAACAATTGGGGGGGATCACCCCTCCACTTT.